Following are 16 T cell receptor beta chains from one sample sequenced in a study of T cell changes during pregnancy in multiple sclerosis. Libraries were prepared by immunoSEQ multiplex PCR; TCRdb keeps only in-frame clonotypes and omits some of them. The sample lists around 73,000 clones, 85% to 95% seen once, with 2.8% in the top ten. The material was peripheral blood, obtained in the third trimester of pregnancy. The receptors stem from a female donor in good health, enrolled as a control in a pregnancy study.

The chain is built from TRBV7-8 and TRBJ1-1, with D hard to call. Germline CDR1 and CDR2: SGHVS and FQNEAQ. The CDR3 contains 22 residues. Trimming shortened V by 3 bases and J by 0 bases, and 32 bases separated the two germline ends. The CDR3 here is CASSFNKPSGRGLTPMNTEAFF. The DNA for the CDR3 is TGTGCCAGCAGCTTTAATAAACCCTCAGGCCGGGGTCTGACTCCCATGAACACTGAAGCTTTCTTT.

The chain uses TRBV4-3 and TRBJ2-3, with 8 bases fitting TRBD2. This CDR3 has 17 residues. CDR1 LGHNA and CDR2 YSLEER come from the germline V gene. After removal of 3 bases from V and 0 bases from J, the junction contained 8 bases not matched to a gene. The DNA of the CDR3 is TGCGCCAGCAGCCAGGTGAGAACTAGCGGAAGCACAGATACGCAGTATTTT. This sequence encodes CASSQVRTSGSTDTQYF.

J is TRBJ2-7 and V is TRBV27; 8 bases align to TRBD1. The CDR3 is 13 amino acids. J was trimmed by 1 base and V by 6 bases; bases with no gene match: 2. Germline lookup yields CDR1 MNHEY and CDR2 SMNVEV (reference sequence). As DNA, the CDR3 is TGTGCCAGCAGCAGGGACAGGTCCTACGAGCAGTACTTC. Protein sequence: CASSRDRSYEQYF.

The rearrangement joins TRBV2 to TRBJ2-5; a possible D gene is TRBD2 (7 bases). V was cut by 7 bases and J by 0 bases, with 18 bases left in between. Germline lookup yields CDR1 SNHLY and CDR2 FYNNEI. This CDR3 has 16 residues. The CDR3 DNA follows: TGTGCCAGCATGTTGGGGCAGGGGAGGGACCAAGAGACCCAGTACTTC. This sequence encodes CASMLGQGRDQETQYF.

The chain employs TRBV29-1 and TRBJ2-7; TRBD1 matches 7 bases. CDR1 and CDR2 (germline): SQVTM, ANQGSEA. V was pared by 8 bases and J by 2 bases, with 3 bases of the junction left unmatched. The CDR3 has 11 residues. The CDR3 loop is CSPGQAYEQYF. CDR3 in DNA: TGCAGCCCTGGACAGGCCTACGAGCAGTACTTC.

The V gene is TRBV14, the J gene TRBJ2-1, with D perhaps matching TRBD2 (6 bases). The CDR3 totals 13 residues. CDR1 and CDR2 from the germline V gene are SGHDN and FVKESK. Trimming took 5 bases from V and 10 from J, leaving 15 bases between them. CDR3: CASSTQILAEQFF. The CDR3, as DNA: TGTGCCAGCAGCACCCAAATCCTAGCGGAGCAGTTCTTC.

The V and J genes are TRBV5-4 and TRBJ1-2; D unresolved. From germline, CDR1 is SGHNT and CDR2 YYREEE (reference sequence). V was shortened by 4 bases and J by 4 bases, with 14 bases between the two germline ends. CDR3 length: 14 amino acids. In nucleotides, the CDR3 is TGTGCCAGCAGCCCACGACACGTAACCTATGGCTACACCTTC. Translation gives CASSPRHVTYGYTF.

V usage is TRBV27 and J usage is TRBJ1-4; 10 nucleotides line up with TRBD1. Trimming took 6 bases from V and 4 from J; bases not matched to a gene: 11. Germline V gene lookup returns CDR1 MNHEY and CDR2 SMNVEV (reference sequence). This CDR3 is 17 amino acids long. The CDR3 bases are TGTGCCAGCAGCATCCTACCGGGACAGGGGATTAATGAAAAACTGTTTTTT. It translates to CASSILPGQGINEKLFF.

The CDR3 nucleotides are TGTGCCAGCAGCTTATTGTCTAGCGGGGCTTACAATGAGCAGTTCTTC. Translating it yields CASSLLSSGAYNEQFF. The chain combines TRBV7-9 with TRBJ2-1; TRBD2 matches 9 bases. Germline CDR1 and CDR2: SEHNR and FQNEAQ (reference sequence). V was pared by 2 bases and J by 4 bases, with 6 bases of the junction left unmatched. This CDR3 contains 16 residues.

V and J are TRBV10-3 and TRBJ2-3, with TRBD2 matching 9 bases. CDR3 length equals 15 residues. Germline V lookup: CDR1 ENHRY, CDR2 SYGVKD. Trimming removed 3 bases from V and 2 bases from J; junction bases left unmatched: 3. CDR3 nucleotide sequence: TGTGCCATCAGTGAAATAGCGGGGGCCACAGATACGCAGTATTTT. This sequence encodes CAISEIAGATDTQYF.

V usage is TRBV28 and J usage is TRBJ1-1; 9 bases match TRBD1. The ends lost 5 bases at V and 4 bases at J; junction bases unmatched: 11. The CDR3 contains 16 residues. Germline V gene data show CDR1 as MDHEN and CDR2 as SYDVKM. The CDR3 coding sequence is TGTGCCAGCAGTCAGATTGGACAGGGGCGGAGCACTGAAGCTTTCTTT. This translates into CASSQIGQGRSTEAFF.

The rearrangement links TRBV7-8 to TRBJ1-2; 9 bases align to TRBD1. This CDR3 has 15 residues. The J segment lost 5 bases and the V segment lost 1 base, leaving 5 bases of the junction unmatched. CDR1 is SGHVS, CDR2 FQNEAQ, per germline. In DNA, the CDR3 is TGTGCCAGCAGCTTAGACGGGGGACAGGGATATGGCTACACCTTC. Protein sequence: CASSLDGGQGYGYTF.

V gene TRBV5-1 combines with J gene TRBJ2-7; a weak D match, TRBD1 (7 bases). This CDR3 comprises 15 residues. From germline, CDR1 is SGHRS and CDR2 YFSETQ. V lost 0 bases, J lost 2 bases, and 12 bases lay in between. This CDR3 is CASSLGGQRAYEQYF. The CDR3 nucleotides are TGCGCCAGCAGCTTGGGGGGACAGCGGGCCTACGAGCAGTACTTC.

This chain links TRBV12-2 with TRBJ2-3; TRBD1, the table's D call, was not compared with the DNA. TRBV12-2 is an annotated pseudogene. The CDR3 is made up of 16 amino acids. CDR3 nucleotide sequence: TGTGCAAGTCGCTTAATCAGAAAAGGGGCCACAGATACGCAGTATTTT. It translates to CASRLIRKGATDTQYF.

As to this clone: The junction shows a germline mismatch at one end, possibly a read error. The chain employs TRBV30 and TRBJ1-6, with D possibly TRBD1 on 5 matching bases. Germline V gene data show CDR1 as GTSNPN and CDR2 as SVGIG (reference sequence). This CDR3 region has 14 residues. CDR3 nucleotides: TGTGCCTGGGGTGTAGCAGGGTCGGTTTCACCCCTCCACTTT. Amino acids: CAWGVAGSVSPLHF.

This clone has just one count. The gene calls are TRBV11-2 and TRBJ2-7, with 7 bases identical to TRBD2. After removal of 8 bases from V and 2 bases from J, the junction contained 9 bases not matched to a gene. Germline CDR1 and CDR2: SGHAT and FQNNGV. CDR3 length: 14 residues. The CDR3 sequence is CASALLARTYEQYF. CDR3 sequence (DNA): TGTGCCAGCGCTCTACTAGCGCGGACCTACGAGCAGTACTTC.